This TCR beta chain emerged from a study of shared clonotypes between healthy human individuals. TCRdb keeps only in-frame clones here, not all; method: immunoSEQ multiplex PCR. The data contain around 1.4 million clones, 98% of them singletons. A note on this clone: Its antigen is unknown.

Notes on the study in general: Larger richness was generally estimated for naive than memory subsets. Clonotype sharing across four donors was observed for about 4.8% of naive CD4 clonotypes.

V lost 6 bases to trimming and J lost 6 bases; unmatched junction nucleotides: 13. CDR1 is SEHNR and CDR2 is FQNEAQ in the germline V gene (reference sequence). The CDR3 is made up of 16 amino acids. This sequence originates from a man aged 25-45 years in good health. The chain links TRBV7-9 to TRBJ2-1; 8 bases map to TRBD2. The sample comprised naive CD4+ T cells sorted from blood. Indicated subset: CD45RA+ positively selected. CDR3 sequence: CASRGRSGKHVNEQFF. Written as DNA, the CDR3 is TGTGCCAGCAGAGGACGTAGCGGGAAACATGTCAATGAGCAGTTCTTC. The full variable domain, completed using reference TRBV7-9 and TRBJ2-1, is DTGVSQNPRHKITKRGQNVTFRCDPISEHNRLYWYRQTLGQGPEFLTYFQNEAQLEKSRLLSDRFSAERPKGSFSTLEIQRTEQGDSAMYLCASRGRSGKHVNEQFFGPGTRLTVL.